These 18 T cell receptor beta chains were sequenced from one sample in a study of identical twins. TCRdb analysed the 5' RACE reads with MiXCR anew, one entry per CDR3 protein. The sample contains 400,000 to 600,000 distinct CDR3 sequences, about a fifth of which appear only once. These data were likewise used in another study, on yellow fever vaccine responses in identical twins.

The specimen sequenced was CD4+ T cells sorted from blood. These receptor sequences come from a woman aged 18-30 years in good health.

This chain connects TRBV5-1 to TRBJ2-2, with D maybe TRBD2 (6 bases). The CDR3 extends over 16 amino acids. Trimming removed 4 bases from V and 0 bases from J, with 13 bases in between. Germline V CDR1 and CDR2: SGHRS, YFSETQ. The DNA for the CDR3 is TGCGCCAGCAGCAGAACTAGCCTATCGAACACCGGGGAGCTGTTTTTT. As protein: CASSRTSLSNTGELFF.

This clonotype was counted only a few times. The chain couples TRBV7-9 to TRBJ2-4; D gene ambiguous. Looked up from germline, CDR1 is SEHNR and CDR2 is FQNEAQ (reference sequence). The CDR3 spans 14 residues. V gave up 5 bases and J gave up 0 bases, with 8 bases separating them. CDR3 nucleotide sequence: TGTGCCAGCAGCACAGAATTAGCCAAAAACATTCAGTACTTC. Protein product: CASSTELAKNIQYF. Looking up the rest from reference TRBV7-9 and TRBJ2-4 gives the full variable domain: DTGVSQNPRHKITKRGQNVTFRCDPISEHNRLYWYRQTLGQGPEFLTYFQNEAQLEKSRLLSDRFSAERPKGSFSTLEIQRTEQGDSAMYLCASSTELAKNIQYFGAGTRLSVL.

The chain has TRBV20-1 and TRBJ2-1; 9 bases fit TRBD1. Per the germline V gene, CDR1 is DFQATT and CDR2 is SNEGSKA (reference sequence). The CDR3 loop spans 13 amino acids. CDR3 in amino acids: CRPSGTGNNEQFF. CDR3 DNA: TGCAGACCCTCCGGGACAGGGAACAATGAGCAGTTCTTC.

In its sample, this clonotype was seen a few times. The chain joins TRBV10-2 to TRBJ2-1; 7 nucleotides match TRBD2. The CDR3 runs to 15 residues. Per the germline V gene, CDR1 is WSHSY and CDR2 is SAAADI. Trimming took 5 bases from V and 2 from J; bases not matched to a gene: 6. The CDR3 sequence: CASSSEGGPYNEQFF. CDR3 nucleotides: TGCGCCAGCAGTTCTGAGGGAGGGCCCTACAATGAGCAGTTCTTC.

The rearrangement uses TRBV7-9 and TRBJ2-7; 8 bases line up with TRBD1. V trimming: 2 bases; J trimming: 0 bases; junction bases outside the gene matches: 6. The CDR3 loop spans 16 amino acids. CDR1 and CDR2 (germline): SEHNR, FQNEAQ (reference sequence). The CDR3 protein is CASSLIRTGPSYEQYF. The CDR3 nucleotides are TGTGCCAGCAGCTTAATTCGGACAGGGCCCTCCTACGAGCAGTACTTC.

In its sample, this clonotype was seen a few times. The chain couples TRBV12-3 or TRBV12-4 to TRBJ1-1; D ambiguous. V shed 4 bases and J shed 11 bases, with 17 bases lying between them. This CDR3 spans 13 amino acids. CDR3: CASSSGSPVGAFF. In nucleotides, the CDR3 is TGTGCCAGCAGTTCCGGGTCCCCAGTGGGGGCTTTCTTT.

The J gene is TRBJ2-2, the V gene TRBV6-1, with D tentatively TRBD2 (6 bases). This CDR3 is built from 14 residues. The V end lost 6 bases, the J end lost 5 bases, and 13 bases lay between the germline ends. Germline lookup yields CDR1 MNHNS and CDR2 SASEGT. The CDR3 loop is CASRPPGVTGELFF. CDR3 coding DNA: TGTGCCAGCAGACCTCCGGGAGTTACCGGGGAGCTGTTTTTT.

The rearrangement joins TRBV10-3 to TRBJ2-1, with D perhaps TRBD1 or TRBD2 (5 bases each). V was clipped by 4 bases and J by 6 bases, with 16 bases between them. The CDR3 has 15 amino acids. Germline assignment: CDR1 ENHRY and CDR2 SYGVKD. The CDR3 bases are TGTGCCATCAGTGGGGACCATCGAACCGTCAATGAGCAGTTCTTC. The encoded protein is CAISGDHRTVNEQFF.

The chain uses TRBV10-3 and TRBJ2-1; D is possibly TRBD1 (6 bases). Germline V CDR1 and CDR2: ENHRY, SYGVKD. V was shortened by 7 bases and J by 5 bases, with 9 bases between the two germline ends. The CDR3 is made up of 12 amino acids. The DNA of the CDR3 is TGTGCCATCACGGGGACAAACAATGAGCAGTTCTTC. Encoded protein: CAITGTNNEQFF.

This clonotype was found a few times. The chain carries TRBV11-2 and TRBJ2-1; 7 bases match TRBD2. With 2 bases clipped from V and 5 bases from J, the junction kept 3 bases outside the gene matches. The CDR3 extends over 14 amino acids. Germline V gives CDR1 SGHAT, CDR2 FQNNGV. CDR3 region: CASSLRGLHNEQFF. The CDR3 DNA reads as TGTGCCAGCAGCTTAAGGGGACTACACAATGAGCAGTTCTTC.

This clonotype was seen at least ten times. For the CDR3, the DNA is TGTGCCAGCAGTTTAATTGGACAGGGGGATACGCAGTATTTT. It specifies CASSLIGQGDTQYF. The chain joins TRBV12-3 or TRBV12-4 to TRBJ2-3, with 9 bases matching TRBD1. Germline trimming cut 2 bases from V and 6 bases from J; bases unmatched to any gene: 3. The CDR3 sequence is 14 residues long.

Worth noting for this clonotype: This may arise from a read error, as a much more abundant clone is one base away. The chain has TRBV4-1 and TRBJ1-6; D unclear. Trimming left V 1 base short and J 0 bases short, with 13 bases between. This CDR3 has 18 amino acids. Germline V lookup: CDR1 MGHRA, CDR2 YSYEKL. CDR3 region: CASSQGGSYSSYNSPLHF. CDR3 DNA: TGCGCCAGCAGCCAAGGAGGCAGTTATAGCTCCTATAATTCACCCCTCCACTTT.

The chain recombines TRBV11-2 with TRBJ2-6; D possibly matches TRBD1 or TRBD2 (5 bases each). The germline gives CDR1 SGHAT, CDR2 FQNNGV. The CDR3 spans 17 residues. V was trimmed by 3 bases and J by 3 bases, leaving 15 bases between them. CDR3 sequence reads: CASSLGVLPFGANVLTF. The CDR3 DNA reads as TGTGCCAGCAGCTTGGGGGTTCTCCCTTTTGGGGCCAACGTCCTGACTTTC.

The chain joins TRBV4-1 to TRBJ1-4; D gene uncertain. Looked up from germline, CDR1 is MGHRA and CDR2 is YSYEKL. Trimming removed 5 bases at V and 3 bases at J, with 7 bases between. There are 13 residues in the CDR3. The DNA of the CDR3 is TGCGCCAGCAGCAGGGTGGCTAATGAAAAACTGTTTTTT. Translated: CASSRVANEKLFF.

The rearrangement links TRBV19 to TRBJ2-7, with D maybe TRBD2 (5 bases). From germline, CDR1 is LNHDA and CDR2 SQIVND (reference sequence). This CDR3 region has 15 residues. Trimming removed 1 base at V and 3 bases at J, with 13 bases between. The CDR3 sequence: CASSIVAPSGYEQYF. The CDR3 nucleotides are TGTGCCAGTAGTATAGTCGCCCCCAGCGGCTACGAGCAGTACTTC.

This clonotype was recorded a few times. This chain links TRBV2 with TRBJ1-3; D gene unclear. The length of the CDR3 is 15 residues. V lost 3 bases to trimming and J lost 0 bases, with 9 bases between them. Germline V gives CDR1 SNHLY, CDR2 FYNNEI. The CDR3 coding sequence is TGTGCCAGCAGTGACAGCCGATCCTCTGGAAACACCATATATTTT. It yields the protein CASSDSRSSGNTIYF. Full variable domain (remainder filled in from reference TRBV2 and TRBJ1-3): EPEVTQTPSHQVTQMGQEVILRCVPISNHLYFYWYRQILGQKVEFLVSFYNNEISEKSEIFDDQFSVERPDGSNFTLKIRSTKLEDSAMYFCASSDSRSSGNTIYFGEGSWLTVV.

This chain links TRBV7-9 with TRBJ1-2, with 7 bases fitting TRBD1. Germline CDR1 reads SEHNR; CDR2 reads FQNEAQ (reference sequence). V was pared by 5 bases and J by 7 bases, with 10 bases of the junction left unmatched. The CDR3 consists of 14 residues. CDR3 amino acids: CASSPGTAPGGYTF. The CDR3 DNA is TGTGCCAGCAGCCCAGGGACAGCCCCCGGTGGCTACACCTTC.

The table lists this clonotype with a few counts. The chain is built from TRBV3-1 and TRBJ1-5; 8 nucleotides agree with TRBD1. The germline gives CDR1 LGHDT, CDR2 YNNKEL (reference sequence). V trimming: 4 bases; J trimming: 3 bases; junction bases outside the gene matches: 5. The CDR3 consists of 15 residues. The CDR3 region has the DNA TGTGCCAGCAGCCGAGGGGACAGGACCAATCAGCCCCAGCATTTT. Encoded protein: CASSRGDRTNQPQHF.